This TCR beta chain was obtained from a study of shared clonotypes between healthy human individuals. The repertoire was sequenced with immunoSEQ multiplex PCR; TCRdb's copy has only in-frame clones and lacks some. The table includes approximately 2.5 million clones, around nine tenths detected once. The germline V gene has CDR1 MNHNY and CDR2 SVGAGI (reference sequence). Trimming took off 5 bases at V and 5 bases at J, with 12 bases between the two ends. The CDR3 is made up of 14 amino acids. Sequencing was done on a sample of naive CD4+ T cells sorted from blood. Subset defined: CD45RA+ positively selected. The receptor's source is a man in his late teens or twenties in good health. The gene calls are TRBV6-6 and TRBJ2-2, with a weak D call TRBD2 (5 bases). CDR3 amino acids: CASSPAGRTGELFF. CDR3 bases: TGTGCCAGCAGTCCAGCTGGGAGAACCGGGGAGCTGTTTTTT.